This T cell receptor (beta chain) was retrieved from a study of blood T cell repertoires in COVID-19 (dated by TCRdb to 2020 to 2022). Context from the whole study: Samples from collaborators originated in the United States, Italy and Spain and spanned both the acute and convalescent phases of COVID-19. The material from the prospective study consisted of cDNA or gDNA derived from T cells, B-cell-depleted T cells, or PBMCs. Subjects who had been exposed to COVID-19, were actively infected with it, or had recovered from it provided the deeply sampled blood TCRbeta repertoires that made up the dataset. The repertoires were made available in a free public database intended to serve as a resource for research on the immune response to SARS-CoV-2. The samples were drawn from the first 160 participants of the ongoing ImmuneRACE study and from 1,254 subjects provided by 6 global collaborators. A de-identified subject ID, COVID-19 status, age in years and sex were almost always included in the sample metadata. HLA class I and class II types, where available, came from metadata supplied by the sample provider rather than from assay-based typing. The paper as a whole reports these results and caveats: Clinical and demographic metadata were provided uncurated, with the amount varying by source and participant.

The germline V gene gives CDR1 as SGHVS and CDR2 as FQNEAQ. Unmatched junction bases come to 8, with V trimmed by 3 bases and J by 6 bases. There are 14 amino acids in the CDR3, from cysteine to phenylalanine inclusive. The read is trimmed to its CDR3 DNA, 42 bases read in frame from base 1. At one collaborating source in Seattle, patients were enrolled during active infection and were followed longitudinally through the course of disease. Each collaborating institution followed its own protocols to collect whole blood in K2EDTA tubes. For TCRbeta analysis, collaborators shipped samples in one of three forms: frozen whole blood, isolated PBMCs, or DNA extracted from either of those sample types. Notes on this clone: Its antigen remains unidentified. The sample holds no much larger clone one base away, and base qualities are not on file.

The immunoSEQ Assay, a bias-controlled multiplex PCR, was used to amplify TCRbeta CDR3 regions from genomic DNA. For the original study's pipeline: The number of nucleated cells in each sample was estimated by amplification of reference gene primers within the assay. To quantify the absolute abundance of each unique TCRbeta CDR3 rearrangement, sequence reads were collapsed and filtered. For each sample, productive Simpson clonality was calculated by taking the square root of Simpson's diversity index across productive rearrangements. TCRdb limited this immuneACCESS table to in-frame rearrangements with V and J called. A share of clones is missing; checked studies link under half to unresolved V genes, and the rest is unexplained. V and J calls and clone size are copied from that table; D and trimming were computed from the DNA. Present in this sample are fewer than 300,000 clones, roughly 80% of which were seen just once. 1.4% to 1.5% of the sample is in the top ten clones.

Input material: peripheral blood. The clonotype was recovered from a human donor with COVID-19, enrolled during active disease. The donor label of this sample is uncertain. The chain is made from TRBV7-8 and TRBJ2-7; 7 central bases correspond to TRBD1. The CDR3 protein is CASSFSATGSEQYF. The nucleotides are TGTGCCAGCAGCTTCTCCGCGACAGGGTCCGAGCAGTACTTC. The entire variable domain, with the stretches around the CDR3 drawn from the reference TRBV7-8 and TRBJ2-7 proteins, is GAGVSQSPRYKVAKRGQDVALRCDPISGHVSLFWYQQALGQGPEFLTYFQNEAQLDKSGLPSDRFFAERPEGSVSTLKIQRTQQEDSAVYLCASSFSATGSEQYFGPGTRLTVT.